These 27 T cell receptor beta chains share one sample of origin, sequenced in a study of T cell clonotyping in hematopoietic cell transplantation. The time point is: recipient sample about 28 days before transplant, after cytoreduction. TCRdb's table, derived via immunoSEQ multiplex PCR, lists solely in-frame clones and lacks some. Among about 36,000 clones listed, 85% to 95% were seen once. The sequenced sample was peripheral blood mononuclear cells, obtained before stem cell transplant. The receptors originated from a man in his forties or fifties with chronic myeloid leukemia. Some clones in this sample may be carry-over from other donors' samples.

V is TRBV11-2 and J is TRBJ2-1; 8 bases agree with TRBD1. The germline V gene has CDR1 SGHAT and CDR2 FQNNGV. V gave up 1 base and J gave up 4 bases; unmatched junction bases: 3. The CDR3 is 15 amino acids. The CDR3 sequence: CASSLAGQGYNEQFF. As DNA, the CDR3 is TGTGCCAGCAGCTTAGCCGGACAGGGATACAATGAGCAGTTCTTC. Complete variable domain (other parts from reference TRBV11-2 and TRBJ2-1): EAGVAQSPRYKIIEKRQSVAFWCNPISGHATLYWYQQILGQGPKLLIQFQNNGVVDDSQLPKDRFSAERLKGVDSTLKIQPAKLEDSAVYLCASSLAGQGYNEQFFGPGTRLTVL.

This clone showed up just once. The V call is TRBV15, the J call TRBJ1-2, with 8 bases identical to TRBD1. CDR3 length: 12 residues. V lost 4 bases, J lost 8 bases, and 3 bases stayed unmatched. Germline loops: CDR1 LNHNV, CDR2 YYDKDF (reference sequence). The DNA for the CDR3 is TGTGCCACCAGCATACAGGGGGGGGGCTACACCTTC. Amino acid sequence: CATSIQGGGYTF.

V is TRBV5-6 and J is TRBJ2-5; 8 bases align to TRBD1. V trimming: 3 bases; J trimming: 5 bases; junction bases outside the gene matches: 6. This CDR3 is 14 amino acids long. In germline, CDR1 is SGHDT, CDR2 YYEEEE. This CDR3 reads CASSSRGLAETQYF. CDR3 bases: TGTGCCAGCAGCTCCAGGGGGCTGGCGGAGACCCAGTACTTC. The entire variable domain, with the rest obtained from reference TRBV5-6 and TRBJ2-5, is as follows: DAGVTQSPTHLIKTRGQQVTLRCSPKSGHDTVSWYQQALGQGPQFIFQYYEEEERQRGNFPDRFSGHQFPNYSSELNVNALLLGDSALYLCASSSRGLAETQYFGPGTRLLVL.

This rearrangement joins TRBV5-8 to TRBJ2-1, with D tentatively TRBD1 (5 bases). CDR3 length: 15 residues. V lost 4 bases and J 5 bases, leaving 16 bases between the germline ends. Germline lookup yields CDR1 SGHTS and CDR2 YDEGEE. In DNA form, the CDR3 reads TGTGCCAGCAGCACTTACAGGAAGCCCAACAATGAGCAGTTCTTC. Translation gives CASSTYRKPNNEQFF.

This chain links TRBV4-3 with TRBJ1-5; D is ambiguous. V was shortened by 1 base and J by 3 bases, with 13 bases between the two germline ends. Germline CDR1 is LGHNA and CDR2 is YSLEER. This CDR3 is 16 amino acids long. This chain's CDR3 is CASSQGRSGNNQPQHF. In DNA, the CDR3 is TGCGCCAGCAGCCAAGGAAGGAGTGGAAACAATCAGCCCCAGCATTTT.

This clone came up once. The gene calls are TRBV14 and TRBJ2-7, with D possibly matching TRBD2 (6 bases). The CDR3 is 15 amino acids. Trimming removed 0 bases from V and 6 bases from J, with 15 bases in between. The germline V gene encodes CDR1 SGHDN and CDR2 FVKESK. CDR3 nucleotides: TGTGCCAGCAGCCAAGATCTCGGGGCGGGGACCGAGCAGTACTTC. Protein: CASSQDLGAGTEQYF.

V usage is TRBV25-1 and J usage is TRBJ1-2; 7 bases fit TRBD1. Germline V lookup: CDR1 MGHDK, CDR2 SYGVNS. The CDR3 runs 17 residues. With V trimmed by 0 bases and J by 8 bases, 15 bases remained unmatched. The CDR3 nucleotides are TGTGCCAGCAGTGAATATGGGGTGGGAGGGGGCGTCGGAGGCTACACCTTC. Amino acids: CASSEYGVGGGVGGYTF.

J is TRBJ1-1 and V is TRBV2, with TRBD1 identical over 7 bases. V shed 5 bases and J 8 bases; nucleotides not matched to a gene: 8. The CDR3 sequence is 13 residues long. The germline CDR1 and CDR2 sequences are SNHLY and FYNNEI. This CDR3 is CASSSDVGQEAFF. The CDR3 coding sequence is TGTGCCAGCAGTTCCGATGTGGGACAGGAAGCTTTCTTT.

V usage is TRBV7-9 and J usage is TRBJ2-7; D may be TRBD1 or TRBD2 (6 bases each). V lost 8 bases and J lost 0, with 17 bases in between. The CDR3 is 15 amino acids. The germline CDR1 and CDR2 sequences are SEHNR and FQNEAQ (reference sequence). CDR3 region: CASRPGGGLSYEQYF. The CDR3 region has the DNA TGTGCCAGCCGCCCCGGAGGGGGTCTCTCCTACGAGCAGTACTTC.

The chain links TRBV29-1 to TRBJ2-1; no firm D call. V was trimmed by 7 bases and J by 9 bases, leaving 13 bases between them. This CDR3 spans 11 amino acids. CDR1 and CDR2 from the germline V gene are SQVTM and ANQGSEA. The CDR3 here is CSEGNSREQFF. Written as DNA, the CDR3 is TGCAGCGAGGGTAACTCGCGTGAGCAGTTCTTC.

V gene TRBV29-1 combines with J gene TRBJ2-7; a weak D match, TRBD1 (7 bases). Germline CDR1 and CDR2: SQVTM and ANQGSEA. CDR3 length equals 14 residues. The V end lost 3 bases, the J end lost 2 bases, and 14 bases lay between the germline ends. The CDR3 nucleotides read TGCAGCGTTGAGGAGGGGGACAGAGCCTACGAGCAGTACTTC. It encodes CSVEEGDRAYEQYF.

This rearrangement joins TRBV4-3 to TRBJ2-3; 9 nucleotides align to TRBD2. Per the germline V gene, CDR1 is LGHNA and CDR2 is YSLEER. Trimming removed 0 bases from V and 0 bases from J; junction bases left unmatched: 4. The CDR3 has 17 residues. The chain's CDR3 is CASSQDRAGGSTDTQYF. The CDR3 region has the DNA TGCGCCAGCAGCCAAGATCGGGCGGGGGGGAGCACAGATACGCAGTATTTT.

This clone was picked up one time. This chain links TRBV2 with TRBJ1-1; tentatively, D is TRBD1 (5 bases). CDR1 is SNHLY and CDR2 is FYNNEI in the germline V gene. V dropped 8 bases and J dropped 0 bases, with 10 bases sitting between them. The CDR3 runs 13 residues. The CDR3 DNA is TGTGCCAGCTCAGGGAATATGAACACTGAAGCTTTCTTT. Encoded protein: CASSGNMNTEAFF.

CDR3: CASSGRTSGLVLGHEQYF. The CDR3 DNA sequence: TGTGCCAGCAGTGGTCGGACTAGCGGACTCGTCTTGGGCCACGAGCAGTACTTC. The chain carries TRBV2 and TRBJ2-7, with 10 bases fitting TRBD2. Losses at the gene ends were 4 bases for V and 5 bases for J; bases not matched to a gene: 17. Germline CDR1 SNHLY, CDR2 FYNNEI. This CDR3 has 18 residues.

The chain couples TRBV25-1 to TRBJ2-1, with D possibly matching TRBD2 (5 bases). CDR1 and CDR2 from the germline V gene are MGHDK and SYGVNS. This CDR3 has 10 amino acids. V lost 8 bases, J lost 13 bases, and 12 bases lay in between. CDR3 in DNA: TGTGCCAGCTCCCTGGGAGCACAGTTCTTC. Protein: CASSLGAQFF.

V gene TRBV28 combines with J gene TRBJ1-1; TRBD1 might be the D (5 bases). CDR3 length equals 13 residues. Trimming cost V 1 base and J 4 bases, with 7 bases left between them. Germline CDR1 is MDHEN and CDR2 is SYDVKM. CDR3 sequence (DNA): TGTGCCAGCAGTTTATCAGGGATCACTGAAGCTTTCTTT. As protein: CASSLSGITEAFF.

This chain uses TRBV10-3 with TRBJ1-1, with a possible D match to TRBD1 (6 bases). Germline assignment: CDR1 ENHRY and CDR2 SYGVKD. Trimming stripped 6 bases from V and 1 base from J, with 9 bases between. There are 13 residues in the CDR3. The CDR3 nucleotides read TGTGCCATCAGGGACAGTAGGAACACTGAAGCTTTCTTT. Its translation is CAIRDSRNTEAFF.

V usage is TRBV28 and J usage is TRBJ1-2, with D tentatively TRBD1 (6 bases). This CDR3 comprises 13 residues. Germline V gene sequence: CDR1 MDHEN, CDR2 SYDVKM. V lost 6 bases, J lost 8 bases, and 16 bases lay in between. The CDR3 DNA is TGTGCCAGCAGCATACCCACAGGGAAAGGCTACACCTTC. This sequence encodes CASSIPTGKGYTF.

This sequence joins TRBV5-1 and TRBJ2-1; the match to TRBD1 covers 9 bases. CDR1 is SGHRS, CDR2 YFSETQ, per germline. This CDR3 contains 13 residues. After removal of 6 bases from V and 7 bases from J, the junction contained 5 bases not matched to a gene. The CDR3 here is CASTLTGGNEQFF. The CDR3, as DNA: TGCGCCAGCACCCTGACAGGGGGGAATGAGCAGTTCTTC.

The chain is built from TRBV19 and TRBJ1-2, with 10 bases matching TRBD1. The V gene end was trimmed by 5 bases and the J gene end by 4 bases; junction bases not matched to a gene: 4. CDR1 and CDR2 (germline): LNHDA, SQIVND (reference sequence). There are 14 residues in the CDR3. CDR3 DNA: TGTGCCAGTAGTCCCGGGACAGGGGCCTATGGCTACACCTTC. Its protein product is CASSPGTGAYGYTF. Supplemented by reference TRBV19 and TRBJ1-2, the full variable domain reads DGGITQSPKYLFRKEGQNVTLSCEQNLNHDAMYWYRQDPGQGLRLIYYSQIVNDFQKGDIAEGYSVSREKKESFPLTVTSAQKNPTAFYLCASSPGTGAYGYTFGSGTRLTVV.

The CDR3 bases are TGTGCCAGCACCCCCCAGCGCCCGTGGGAGCAGTTCTTC. Residues: CASTPQRPWEQFF. This chain joins TRBV6-6 and TRBJ2-1, with D uncertain. In germline, CDR1 is MNHNY, CDR2 SVGAGI (reference sequence). Trimming took off 7 bases at V and 10 bases at J, with 17 bases between the two ends. The CDR3 has 13 amino acids.

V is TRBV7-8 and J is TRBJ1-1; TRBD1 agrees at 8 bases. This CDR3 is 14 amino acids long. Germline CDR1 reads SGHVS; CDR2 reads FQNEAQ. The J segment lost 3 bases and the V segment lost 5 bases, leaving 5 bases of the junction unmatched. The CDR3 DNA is TGTGCCAGCAGCCCCCAGGGGGCGGACACTGAAGCTTTCTTT. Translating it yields CASSPQGADTEAFF.

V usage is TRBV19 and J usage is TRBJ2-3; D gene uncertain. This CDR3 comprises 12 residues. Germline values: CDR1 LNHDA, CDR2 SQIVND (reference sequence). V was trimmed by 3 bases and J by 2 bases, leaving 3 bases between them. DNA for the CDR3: TGTGCCAGTAGTATGACCACAGATACGCAGTATTTT. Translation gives CASSMTTDTQYF.

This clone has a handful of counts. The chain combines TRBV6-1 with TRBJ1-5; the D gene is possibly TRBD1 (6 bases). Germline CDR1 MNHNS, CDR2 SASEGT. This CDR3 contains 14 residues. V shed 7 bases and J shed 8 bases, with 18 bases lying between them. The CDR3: CASTERGGREPQHF. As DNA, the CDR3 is TGTGCCAGCACCGAGAGGGGGGGCAGGGAGCCCCAGCATTTT.

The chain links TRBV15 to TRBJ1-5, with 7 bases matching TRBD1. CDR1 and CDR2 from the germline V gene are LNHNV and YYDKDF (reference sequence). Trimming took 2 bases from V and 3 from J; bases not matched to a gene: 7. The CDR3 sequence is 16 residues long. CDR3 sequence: CATSRIAGQTNQPQHF. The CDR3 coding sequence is TGTGCCACCAGCAGAATTGCGGGACAGACCAATCAGCCCCAGCATTTT.

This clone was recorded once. The CDR3 protein is CASSETDKHYGYTF. DNA of the CDR3: TGTGCCAGCAGTGAGACGGACAAACACTATGGCTACACCTTC. The V gene is TRBV25-1, the J gene TRBJ1-2, with D tentatively TRBD1 (5 bases). V was trimmed by 3 bases and J by 3 bases, leaving 11 bases between them. Germline CDR1 reads MGHDK; CDR2 reads SYGVNS. The length of the CDR3 is 14 residues.

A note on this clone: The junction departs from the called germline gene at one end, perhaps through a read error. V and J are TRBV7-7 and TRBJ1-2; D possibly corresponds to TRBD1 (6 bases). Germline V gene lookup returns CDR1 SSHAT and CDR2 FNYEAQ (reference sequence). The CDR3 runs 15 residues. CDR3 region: CASSPLTGMNNGYTF. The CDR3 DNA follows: TGTGCTAGCAGCCCCTTGACAGGAATGAACAATGGCTACACCTTC. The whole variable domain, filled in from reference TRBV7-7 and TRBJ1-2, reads GAGVSQSPRYKVTKRGQDVTLRCDPISSHATLYWYQQALGQGPEFLTYFNYEAQPDKSGLPSDRFSAERPEGSISTLTIQRTEQRDSAMYRCASSPLTGMNNGYTFGSGTRLTVV.